The next 10 T cell receptor beta chains were all read from a single sample in a study of cytomegalovirus exposure and HLA in healthy donors. PCR used 60 Vbeta primers and 13 Jbeta primers. Produced via immunoSEQ multiplex PCR; TCRdb's table is partial and in-frame only. The sample has 110,000 or so clones, over 60% seen once. Sequences were obtained from PBMCs. The origin of the receptors is a man younger than 35 in good health and CMV-seropositive.

This clone was seen just once. The chain combines TRBV6-1 with TRBJ1-5, with D hard to call. The CDR3 consists of 14 residues. V was pared by 7 bases and J by 3 bases, with 13 bases between. Germline loops: CDR1 MNHNS, CDR2 SASEGT. CDR3 in amino acids: CASNRDTTNQPQHF. The CDR3 DNA is TGTGCCAGCAACAGAGACACGACCAATCAGCCCCAGCATTTT.

The chain couples TRBV28 to TRBJ2-3, with TRBD2 matching 14 bases. Germline assignment: CDR1 MDHEN and CDR2 SYDVKM. J lost 2 bases, V lost 6 bases, and 7 bases had no gene match. The length of the CDR3 is 17 residues. CDR3 residues: CASSMGLAGENTDTQYF. The DNA of the CDR3 is TGTGCCAGCAGCATGGGACTAGCGGGGGAAAACACAGATACGCAGTATTTT.

This chain links TRBV7-2 with TRBJ2-5; possibly TRBD1 for D (6 bases). Germline CDR1 reads SGHTA; CDR2 reads FQGNSA. V gave up 6 bases and J gave up 2 bases, with 13 bases separating them. The CDR3 has 14 amino acids. CDR3 bases: TGTGCCAGCAGTTACGGACAGAAACAAGAGACCCAGTACTTC. It is translated as CASSYGQKQETQYF.

The chain recombines TRBV4-1 with TRBJ1-5, with D unresolved. Trimming took 0 bases from V and 3 from J, leaving 12 bases between them. The CDR3 has 16 residues. The germline V gene encodes CDR1 MGHRA and CDR2 YSYEKL. CDR3 protein: CASSQDSGSPNQPQHF. For the CDR3, the DNA is TGCGCCAGCAGCCAAGATTCGGGGAGCCCCAATCAGCCCCAGCATTTT.

This clone is labeled as medium-sized. The chain uses TRBV25-1 and TRBJ2-2; 9 bases are shared with TRBD1. Trimming at V came to 4 bases and at J to 7 bases, leaving 4 bases not matched to a gene. The CDR3 contains 14 residues. Per the germline V gene, CDR1 is MGHDK and CDR2 is SYGVNS. The CDR3 sequence is CASSGDREVGELFF. CDR3 DNA: TGTGCCAGCAGTGGGGACAGGGAGGTCGGGGAGCTGTTTTTT.

The chain couples TRBV7-6 to TRBJ1-6; D possibly corresponds to TRBD1 (6 bases). Per germline, CDR1 SGHVS and CDR2 FNYEAQ. The CDR3 is 13 amino acids. Trimming pared 4 bases from V and 9 bases from J, leaving 10 bases between. CDR3 DNA sequence: TGTGCCAGCAGCTCGAACAGGGCTTCACCCCTCCACTTT. Its translation is CASSSNRASPLHF. The full variable domain, its missing parts supplied by reference TRBV7-6 and TRBJ1-6, is GAGVSQSPRYKVTKRGQDVALRCDPISGHVSLYWYRQALGQGPEFLTYFNYEAQQDKSGLPNDRFSAERPEGSISTLTIQRTEQRDSAMYRCASSSNRASPLHFGNGTRLTVT.

The V call is TRBV6-1, the J call TRBJ1-5; D not certain. The V end lost 6 bases, the J end lost 0 bases, and 12 bases lay between the germline ends. There are 15 residues in the CDR3. Germline lookup yields CDR1 MNHNS and CDR2 SASEGT. The CDR3, as DNA: TGTGCCAGCAGCCGGCGGCATCATAGCAATCAGCCCCAGCATTTT. Its protein product is CASSRRHHSNQPQHF.

There are a few counts of this clone. The chain joins TRBV5-1 to TRBJ1-1; 7 nucleotides align to TRBD1. The CDR3 is 15 amino acids. Germline loops: CDR1 SGHRS, CDR2 YFSETQ. V lost 3 bases to trimming and J lost 4 bases; unmatched junction nucleotides: 9. CDR3 in amino acids: CASSSLSGGSTEAFF. The CDR3 nucleotides read TGCGCCAGCAGCTCTTTGTCAGGGGGTTCCACTGAAGCTTTCTTT.

This clone was counted a single time. The V and J genes are TRBV18 and TRBJ2-5, with 10 positions matching TRBD2. This CDR3 comprises 17 residues. Looked up from germline, CDR1 is KGHSH and CDR2 is LQKENI. V lost 5 bases, J lost 6 bases, and 15 bases stayed unmatched. The CDR3 DNA follows: TGTGCCAGCTCAGATACACGCGCTAGCGGGGGTTATAAGACCCAGTACTTC. It yields the protein CASSDTRASGGYKTQYF.

CDR3 sequence reads: CASSPSRDGTEAFF. CDR3 bases: TGTGCCAGCTCACCATCCAGGGATGGAACTGAAGCTTTCTTT. This chain joins TRBV18 and TRBJ1-1; D may be TRBD1 (5 bases). Trimming shortened V by 2 bases and J by 5 bases, and 12 bases separated the two germline ends. This CDR3 region has 14 residues. Germline V lookup: CDR1 KGHSH, CDR2 LQKENI. Full variable domain (outside the CDR3, taken from reference TRBV18 and TRBJ1-1): NAGVMQNPRHLVRRRGQEARLRCSPMKGHSHVYWYRQLPEEGLKFMVYLQKENIIDESGMPKERFSAEFPKEGPSILRIQQVVRGDSAAYFCASSPSRDGTEAFFGQGTRLTVV.